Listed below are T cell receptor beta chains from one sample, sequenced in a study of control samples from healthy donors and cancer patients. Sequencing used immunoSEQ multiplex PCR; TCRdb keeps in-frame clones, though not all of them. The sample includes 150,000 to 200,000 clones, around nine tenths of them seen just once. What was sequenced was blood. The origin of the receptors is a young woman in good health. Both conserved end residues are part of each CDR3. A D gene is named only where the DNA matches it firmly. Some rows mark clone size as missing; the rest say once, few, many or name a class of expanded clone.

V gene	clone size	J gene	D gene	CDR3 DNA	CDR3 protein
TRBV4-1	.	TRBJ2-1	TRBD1	TGCGCCAGCAGCCGCCTGACAGGGGTAGAACCCTACAATGAGCAGTTCTTC	CASSRLTGVEPYNEQFF
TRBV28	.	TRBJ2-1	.	TGTGCCAGCAGTTCATGGAGCAATGAGCAGTTCTTC	CASSSWSNEQFF
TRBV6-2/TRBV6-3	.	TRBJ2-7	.	TGTGCCAGCAGTTGGTCCATGTGGGAGCAGTACTTC	CASSWSMWEQYF
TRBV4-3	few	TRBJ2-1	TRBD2	TGCGCCAGCAGCCAAGATCAAGCGGGAGCTGTCTACAATGAGCAGTTCTTC	CASSQDQAGAVYNEQFF
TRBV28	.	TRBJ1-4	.	TGTGCCAGCAGTTTATGGTCCGGGGCTAATGAAAAACTGTTTTTT	CASSLWSGANEKLFF
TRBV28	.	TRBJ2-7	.	TGTGCCAGCAGTTTCCTTGGGGCTACCTACGAGCAGTACTTC	CASSFLGATYEQYF
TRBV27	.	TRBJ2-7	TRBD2	TGTGCCAGCAGTTTATCCCGGGGGGCCTACGAGCAGTACTTC	CASSLSRGAYEQYF
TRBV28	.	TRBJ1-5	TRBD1	TGTGCCAGCAGTTTCTCATCGACAGGGCGCAATCAGCCCCAGCATTTT	CASSFSSTGRNQPQHF
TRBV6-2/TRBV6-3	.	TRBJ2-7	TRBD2	TGTGCCAGCAGTTACTCTGTCACGGGAGGAGGAACCTACGAGCAGTACTTC	CASSYSVTGGGTYEQYF
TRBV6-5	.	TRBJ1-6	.	TGTGCCAGCATCCCCTCCGGGACGGCTAATTCACCCCTCCACTTT	CASIPSGTANSPLHF
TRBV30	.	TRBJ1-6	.	TGTGCCTGGAGCAGCAGCTCCTATAATTCACCCCTCCACTTT	CAWSSSSYNSPLHF
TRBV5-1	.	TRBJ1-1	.	TGCGCCAGCAGCTTGCAGTCGTGGGGGAACACTGAAGCTTTCTTT	CASSLQSWGNTEAFF
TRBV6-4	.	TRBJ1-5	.	TGTGCCAGCAGACGGGGCGAAGGGAGCAATCAGCCCCAGCATTTT	CASRRGEGSNQPQHF
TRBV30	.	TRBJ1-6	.	TGTGCCTGGAGCGAGGGGGGTGGGGTCTCACCCCTCCACTTT	CAWSEGGGVSPLHF
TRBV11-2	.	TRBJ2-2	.	TGTGCCAGCAGCTCGGTGGGGGGAGGAACCGGGGAGCTGTTTTTT	CASSSVGGGTGELFF
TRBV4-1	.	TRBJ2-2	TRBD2	TGCGCCAGCAGCCAAGCGGCGGGAGGTCACGGGGAGCTGTTTTTT	CASSQAAGGHGELFF
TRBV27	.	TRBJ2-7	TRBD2	TGTGCCAGCAGTTCCCGGACTAGCGCAAGCTACGAGCAGTACTTC	CASSSRTSASYEQYF
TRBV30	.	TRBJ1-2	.	TGTGCCTGGAGTGCATACCTGCAAAGGGCGTTAGGGTATGGCTACACCTTC	CAWSAYLQRALGYGYTF
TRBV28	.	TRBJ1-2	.	TGTGCCAGCAGGCCACAGGGTCCTTTTGGCTACACCTTC	CASRPQGPFGYTF
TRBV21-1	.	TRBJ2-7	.	TGTGCCAGCAGCAAAGATGGTAGCGGGAGCTACGAGCAGTACTTC	CASSKDGSGSYEQYF
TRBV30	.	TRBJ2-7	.	TGTGCCTGGAGTCAAACCGGGGCAGGGTCGGAAGAGCAGTACTTC	CAWSQTGAGSEEQYF
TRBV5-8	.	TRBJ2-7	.	TGTGCCAGCAGCCGAAGGGAGGCAGGGAGTAGTTTATCCTACGAGCAGTACTTC	CASSRREAGSSLSYEQYF
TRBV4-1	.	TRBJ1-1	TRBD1	TGCGCCAGCAGCCAAGAAAGGCGAGGGGGCGCATGGTATAAGAACACTGAAGCTTTCTTT	CASSQERRGGAWYKNTEAFF
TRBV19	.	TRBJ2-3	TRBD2	TGTGCCAGTAGCAATCCTAGCGGGAGAGGTGCAGATACGCAGTATTTT	CASSNPSGRGADTQYF
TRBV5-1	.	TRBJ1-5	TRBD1	TGCGCCAGCAGCCGGGACAGGGGGGAACAGCCCCAGCATTTT	CASSRDRGEQPQHF
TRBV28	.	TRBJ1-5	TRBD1	TGTGCCAGCAGTCCGCAGACAGGGGGCAATCAGCCCCAGCATTTT	CASSPQTGGNQPQHF
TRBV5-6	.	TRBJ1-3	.	TGTGCCAGCAGCTTCGTGGAGGGAAACACCATATATTTT	CASSFVEGNTIYF
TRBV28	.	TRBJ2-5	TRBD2	TGTGCCAGCGGGCTACTAGCGGGAGTGGAGACCCAGTACTTC	CASGLLAGVETQYF
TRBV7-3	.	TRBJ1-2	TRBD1	TGTGCCAGCAGCTCGGGACAGGGGGAAATCTATGGCTACACCTTC	CASSSGQGEIYGYTF
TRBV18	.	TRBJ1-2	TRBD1	TGTGCCAGCTCACAGCGGACAGGGGCTTGGTATGGCTACACCTTC	CASSQRTGAWYGYTF
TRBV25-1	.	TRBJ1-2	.	TGTGCCAGCAGTGAAAGACAGGAGAGCTATGGCTACACCTTC	CASSERQESYGYTF
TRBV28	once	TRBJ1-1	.	TGTGCCAGCGGAGACAGGACCTTCACTGAAGCTTTCTTT	CASGDRTFTEAFF
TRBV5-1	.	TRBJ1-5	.	TGCGCCAGCAGCTTGCTGGCCGGGGTGGGTCAGCCCCAGCATTTT	CASSLLAGVGQPQHF
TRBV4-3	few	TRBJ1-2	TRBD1	TGCGCCAGCAGCCAAGATTTGGACAGGGAAAACTATGGCTACACCTTC	CASSQDLDRENYGYTF
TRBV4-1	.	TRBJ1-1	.	TGCGCCAGCAGCCCCCCCCTGGCTACGGGCTCTGAAGCTTTCTTT	CASSPPLATGSEAFF
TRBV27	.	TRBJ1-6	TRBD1	TGTGCCAGCAGTCTTGCGCCGGGACAGCTCCTCCACTTT	CASSLAPGQLLHF
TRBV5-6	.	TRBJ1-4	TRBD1	TGTGCCAGCAGCTTCGACAGGGGCGGGACCATTGAAAAACTGTTTTTT	CASSFDRGGTIEKLFF
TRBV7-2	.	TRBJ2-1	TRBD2	TGTGCCAGCAGCCTAACTAGCGGACCCTACAATGAGCAGTTCTTC	CASSLTSGPYNEQFF
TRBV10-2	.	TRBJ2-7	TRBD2	TGCGCCAGCAGTGGTGAGCAGCGGTGGGGGCTAGCGGGAGCTTACGAGCAGTACTTC	CASSGEQRWGLAGAYEQYF
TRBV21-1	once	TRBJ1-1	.	TGTGCCAGCATCCCACCGGGACAGGGAAAGAACACTGAAGCTTTCTTT	CASIPPGQGKNTEAFF
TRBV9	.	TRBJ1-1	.	TGTGCCAGCAGCGTAGCTCCCAGGGGCAGCACTGAAGCTTTCTTT	CASSVAPRGSTEAFF
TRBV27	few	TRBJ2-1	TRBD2	TGTGCCAGCAGCCCCAACCCAGCGGGAGGGCTGGATGAGCAGTTCTTC	CASSPNPAGGLDEQFF
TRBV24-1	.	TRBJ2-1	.	TGTGCCACCAGTGATATGGCGGGGAGTATCAATGAGCAGTTCTTC	CATSDMAGSINEQFF
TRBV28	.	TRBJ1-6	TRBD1	TGTGCCAGCAGTTTATGGACAGGGCCGGTAAATTCACCCCTCCACTTT	CASSLWTGPVNSPLHF
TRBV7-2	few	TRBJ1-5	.	TGTGCCAGCAGCTTAAATTGGGGCAATCAGCCCCAGCATTTT	CASSLNWGNQPQHF
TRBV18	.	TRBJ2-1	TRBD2	TGTGCCAGCTCACCAAAGCGGGAGGGAGGTGGTGAGCAGTTCTTC	CASSPKREGGGEQFF
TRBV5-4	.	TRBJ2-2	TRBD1	TGTGCCAGCAGCCCGGGACAGCTTAATACCGGGGAGCTGTTTTTT	CASSPGQLNTGELFF
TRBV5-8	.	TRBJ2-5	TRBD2	TGTGCCAGCAGCTCTCGGACGGGGGGGGAAGAGACCCAGTACTTC	CASSSRTGGEETQYF
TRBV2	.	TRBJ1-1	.	TGTGCCAGCAGCCTCCTCAAGACTGAAGCTTTCTTT	CASSLLKTEAFF
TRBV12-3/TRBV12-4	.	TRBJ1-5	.	TGTGCCAGCAGCGCAACATCTAATCAGCCCCAGCATTTT	CASSATSNQPQHF